Listed below are T cell receptor beta chains from one sample, sequenced in a study of blood T cell repertoires in COVID-19. Libraries were prepared by immunoSEQ multiplex PCR; TCRdb keeps only in-frame clonotypes and omits some of them. Here the sample spans around 190,000 clones, about 80% being singletons. Sequenced input: peripheral blood. The receptors stem from a human donor in a cohort sampled during active COVID-19. Both conserved end residues are part of each CDR3. D genes are given only for firm matches. The size field is filled for only some rows; it gives once, few, many or a size class.

TRBJ1-2,TRBD1,-,TRBV27,15,CASSSGQGGDYGYTF,TGTGCCAGCAGTTCAGGACAGGGGGGGGACTATGGCTACACCTTC
TRBJ2-1,-,-,TRBV10-1,14,CASSWGSGVDEQFF,TGCGCCAGCAGTTGGGGATCAGGGGTTGATGAGCAGTTCTTC
TRBJ1-6,-,-,TRBV7-8,16,CASSPHRVPYNSPLHF,TGTGCCAGCAGCCCCCACAGGGTCCCCTATAATTCACCCCTCCACTTT
TRBJ2-2,TRBD2,-,TRBV11-2,15,CASSLGGRAIGELFF,TGTGCCAGCAGCTTAGGCGGGAGGGCAATCGGGGAGCTGTTTTTT
TRBJ1-2,-,-,TRBV16,16,CASSQTQGTTNYGYTF,TGTGCCAGCAGCCAAACCCAGGGGACCACTAACTATGGCTACACCTTC
TRBJ2-6,-,-,TRBV4-3,15,CASSPDIPGANVLTF,TGCGCCAGCAGCCCTGACATTCCTGGGGCCAACGTCCTGACTTTC
TRBJ2-7,TRBD1,-,TRBV5-1,14,CASSMTGGIYEQYF,TGCGCCAGCAGCATGACAGGGGGCATCTACGAGCAGTACTTC
TRBJ2-7,-,-,TRBV25-1,15,CASSPRLGPAYEQYF,TGTGCCAGCAGTCCTCGGTTGGGGCCAGCCTACGAGCAGTACTTC
TRBJ1-6,-,few,TRBV7-9,16,CASSLYTGLGGSPLHF,TGTGCCAGCAGCCTTTATACCGGTCTTGGCGGTTCACCCCTCCACTTT
TRBJ2-7,-,-,TRBV6-5,13,CASSYDSSYEQYF,TGTGCCAGCAGTTACGACAGCTCCTACGAGCAGTACTTC
TRBJ1-4,TRBD1,-,TRBV18,16,CASSPTGGTTNEKLFF,TGTGCCAGCTCACCGACAGGGGGTACAACTAATGAAAAACTGTTTTTT
TRBJ2-6,TRBD1,once,TRBV7-3,18,CASSSRRGQGTGANVLTF,TGTGCCAGCAGCTCCCGCCGGGGACAGGGAACTGGGGCCAACGTCCTGACTTTC
TRBJ2-1,TRBD2,-,TRBV2,17,CASSSQRGGHSHNEQFF,TGTGCCAGCAGTTCCCAGCGGGGGGGTCACTCCCACAATGAGCAGTTCTTC
TRBJ2-1,TRBD1,-,TRBV6-5,15,CASSLRDRSYNEQFF,TGTGCCAGCAGCCTCCGGGACAGGTCCTACAATGAGCAGTTCTTC
TRBJ1-6,-,-,TRBV7-9,15,CASSRMTNLNSPLHF,TGTGCCAGCAGCCGGATGACAAATCTCAATTCACCCCTCCACTTT
TRBJ2-1,-,-,TRBV4-3,15,CASSQDREVIYEQFF,TGCGCCAGCAGCCAAGATAGGGAGGTTATCTATGAGCAGTTCTTC
TRBJ1-2,-,-,TRBV27,15,CASSLFPSAGYGYTF,TGTGCCAGCAGTTTATTCCCATCAGCGGGCTATGGCTACACCTTC
TRBJ1-1,-,-,TRBV5-5,14,CASSLITGNTEAFF,TGTGCCAGCAGCTTGATTACAGGCAACACTGAAGCTTTCTTT
TRBJ2-2,TRBD2,-,TRBV18,16,CASSSGTSGSLGELFF,TGTGCCAGCTCATCGGGGACTAGCGGGAGTCTCGGGGAGCTGTTTTTT
TRBJ2-1,-,-,TRBV7-2,16,CASSSRAVLDGNEQFF,TGTGCCAGCAGCTCTAGAGCCGTACTAGATGGGAATGAGCAGTTCTTC
TRBJ1-5,-,-,TRBV27,14,CASSFGGARQPQHF,TGTGCCAGCAGTTTTGGGGGCGCGCGTCAGCCCCAGCATTTT
TRBJ2-7,-,-,TRBV3-1/TRBV3-2,15,CASSTRAGPAREQYF,TGTGCCAGCAGCACGAGGGCCGGCCCAGCGAGGGAGCAGTACTTC
TRBJ1-2,-,-,TRBV6-5,13,CASLREGKYGYTF,TGTGCCAGCCTCCGGGAAGGGAAGTATGGCTACACCTTC
TRBJ2-7,TRBD2,-,TRBV7-2,13,CASSSGLAVEQYF,TGTGCCAGCAGCTCGGGACTAGCGGTTGAGCAGTACTTC
TRBJ2-7,TRBD1,-,TRBV19,14,CASSRDTGGYEQYF,TGTGCCAGTAGTAGGGACACAGGGGGCTACGAGCAGTACTTC
TRBJ1-5,-,-,TRBV7-8,13,CASSFSVYQPQHF,TGTGCCAGCAGCTTCAGCGTATATCAGCCCCAGCATTTT
TRBJ1-1,TRBD1,-,TRBV7-2,14,CASNLDRAYTEAFF,TGTGCCAGCAACCTGGACAGGGCGTACACTGAAGCTTTCTTT
TRBJ2-7,TRBD2,-,TRBV25-1,12,CASSGGGAEQYF,TGTGCCAGCTCGGGGGGGGGTGCCGAGCAGTACTTC
TRBJ2-7,-,few,TRBV11-2,13,CASSLTGRYEQYF,TGTGCCAGCAGCTTAACAGGGCGGTACGAGCAGTACTTC
TRBJ2-7,-,-,TRBV5-4,14,CASSESRGQYEQYF,TGTGCCAGCAGCGAATCCCGGGGTCAATACGAGCAGTACTTC
TRBJ1-6,-,-,TRBV27,14,CASSLRPGFSPLHF,TGTGCCAGCAGTTTACGCCCAGGGTTTTCACCCCTCCACTTT
TRBJ1-4,-,few,TRBV5-4,14,CASSLNRESEKLFF,TGTGCCAGCAGCTTGAACAGGGAGTCTGAAAAACTGTTTTTT
TRBJ2-7,TRBD2,few,TRBV6-2/TRBV6-3,15,CASSYSTSGRVEQYF,TGTGCCAGCAGTTACTCAACCAGCGGGAGAGTCGAGCAGTACTTC
TRBJ2-1,TRBD1,-,TRBV11-2,15,CASSLGRTGGNEQFF,TGTGCCAGCAGCTTAGGTAGGACAGGGGGTAATGAGCAGTTCTTC
TRBJ2-3,TRBD1,-,TRBV6-4,16,CASSDKGAEEADTQYF,TGTGCCAGCAGTGACAAGGGGGCTGAAGAAGCAGATACGCAGTATTTT
TRBJ1-2,TRBD1,-,TRBV19,14,CASSTRDRVYGYTF,TGTGCCAGTAGTACCCGGGACAGGGTCTATGGCTACACCTTC
TRBJ1-3,TRBD1,once,TRBV28,13,CASDDRAGNTIYF,TGTGCCAGCGACGACAGGGCTGGAAACACCATATATTTT
TRBJ2-7,-,-,TRBV6-2/TRBV6-3,15,CASSYPTWRGYEQYF,TGTGCCAGCAGTTACCCGACCTGGAGGGGCTACGAGCAGTACTTC
TRBJ1-1,TRBD1,-,TRBV7-9,16,CASSYTTGPMNTEAFF,TGTGCCAGCAGTTACACGACAGGGCCTATGAACACTGAAGCTTTCTTT
TRBJ1-2,-,-,TRBV27,14,CASSTTGYPPGYTF,TGTGCCAGCAGTACGACAGGTTACCCTCCTGGCTACACCTTC
TRBJ1-2,-,once,TRBV27,16,CASSPYSAGTLYGYTF,TGTGCCAGCAGTCCGTACTCAGCCGGGACACTCTATGGCTACACCTTC
TRBJ2-7,TRBD1,-,TRBV5-1,15,CASSHEGGQGYEQYF,TGCGCCAGCAGCCACGAGGGGGGACAGGGCTACGAGCAGTACTTC
TRBJ2-1,TRBD1,-,TRBV4-1,15,CASGRDRRSYNEQFF,TGCGCCAGCGGACGGGACAGGCGTTCCTACAATGAGCAGTTCTTC
TRBJ2-7,TRBD1,-,TRBV6-5,14,CASSFDRGPYEQYF,TGTGCCAGCAGTTTCGACAGGGGCCCCTACGAGCAGTACTTC
TRBJ1-3,TRBD1,-,TRBV6-5,14,CASTEQGAGNTIYF,TGTGCCAGCACCGAACAGGGGGCTGGAAACACCATATATTTT
TRBJ2-6,TRBD1,once,TRBV9,19,CASSSTGGLPLSGANVLTF,TGTGCCAGCAGCTCGACAGGGGGCCTTCCTCTCTCTGGGGCCAACGTCCTGACTTTC
TRBJ2-3,TRBD1,-,TRBV5-1,17,CASSLRTDRARSDTQYF,TGCGCCAGCAGCTTAAGGACGGACAGGGCAAGATCAGATACGCAGTATTTT
TRBJ2-7,-,-,TRBV12-3/TRBV12-4,13,CASSFPGIYEQYF,TGTGCCAGCAGTTTCCCGGGAATCTACGAGCAGTACTTC
TRBJ1-2,-,-,TRBV25-1,14,CASSEQGYGYGYTF,TGTGCCAGCAGTGAACAGGGATATGGGTATGGCTACACCTTC
TRBJ2-7,TRBD2,once,TRBV7-8,15,CASSSLAGNLYEQYF,TGTGCCAGCAGCTCACTAGCGGGAAACCTCTACGAGCAGTACTTC